Presented here are 27 T cell receptor beta chains from one specimen sequenced in a study of cytomegalovirus exposure and HLA in healthy donors. Primers for the PCR totalled 60 Vbeta and 13 Jbeta. Data came from immunoSEQ multiplex PCR; TCRdb stores just in-frame clones and leaves some out. The data hold 200,000 or so clones, with approximately 78% observed a single time. Sequencing was carried out using PBMCs. The receptors derive from a man aged 25 to 45 in good health and CMV-seronegative.

The chain joins TRBV29-1 to TRBJ1-3, with 8 bases identical to TRBD1. This CDR3 is 13 amino acids long. Trimming at V came to 3 bases and at J to 6 bases, leaving 4 bases not matched to a gene. Germline-derived CDR1 and CDR2 are SQVTM and ANQGSEA. CDR3 residues: CSVDRGLANTIYF. The CDR3 bases are TGCAGCGTTGACAGGGGGCTTGCAAACACCATATATTTT.

The chain carries TRBV27 and TRBJ2-3, with TRBD2 identical over 9 bases. The CDR3 runs to 15 residues. The ends lost 7 bases at V and 0 bases at J; junction bases unmatched: 5. CDR1 and CDR2 (germline): MNHEY, SMNVEV (reference sequence). CDR3 DNA: TGTGCCAGCACCTTCGCGGGGGGGAGCACAGATACGCAGTATTTT. It yields the protein CASTFAGGSTDTQYF.

This chain links TRBV18 with TRBJ2-2, with D possibly being TRBD1 (6 bases). The CDR3 is made up of 15 amino acids. In germline, CDR1 is KGHSH, CDR2 LQKENI. V lost 3 bases, J lost 1 base, and 9 bases lay in between. CDR3 in DNA: TGTGCCAGCTCACCGCAGGGGCAGAACACCGGGGAGCTGTTTTTT. This encodes CASSPQGQNTGELFF.

As to this clone: Sequence at one end of the junction differs from germline and may be a read error. V usage is TRBV7-7 and J usage is TRBJ2-3; D is perhaps TRBD2 (6 bases). This CDR3 spans 13 amino acids. Germline V lookup: CDR1 SSHAT, CDR2 FNYEAQ (reference sequence). CDR3 loop: CASSPRRADTQYF. CDR3 nucleotides: TGTGCTAGCAGCCCTCGGAGGGCGGATACGCAGTATTTT. The full variable domain, with the rest looked up from reference TRBV7-7 and TRBJ2-3, is GAGVSQSPRYKVTKRGQDVTLRCDPISSHATLYWYQQALGQGPEFLTYFNYEAQPDKSGLPSDRFSAERPEGSISTLTIQRTEQRDSAMYRCASSPRRADTQYFGPGTRLTVL.

The chain carries TRBV21-1 and TRBJ1-4; whether TRBD1, the table's D call, matches the DNA was not checked. TRBV21-1 is listed as a pseudogene. This CDR3 spans 19 amino acids. The CDR3 loop reads CASSKSRGLDRDGNEKLFF. In DNA form, the CDR3 reads TGTGCCAGCAGCAAAAGTCGGGGGCTAGACAGGGATGGGAATGAAAAACTGTTTTTT.

This clone was seen once. The rearrangement links TRBV9 to TRBJ1-3; D is unresolved. The CDR3 has 10 residues. The germline V gene encodes CDR1 SGDLS and CDR2 YYNGEE. Trimming removed 7 bases at V and 4 bases at J, with 3 bases between. The CDR3 region has the DNA TGTGCCAGCGCGGGAAACACCATATATTTT. This encodes CASAGNTIYF.

About this clone: Other DNA sequences within the sample encode an identical CDR3. This chain's CDR3 is CASSFTSSYEQYF. CDR3 bases: TGTGCCAGCAGTTTCACTAGCAGCTACGAGCAGTACTTC. This chain joins TRBV27 and TRBJ2-7, with D perhaps TRBD2 (6 bases). This CDR3 is built from 13 residues. Germline lookup yields CDR1 MNHEY and CDR2 SMNVEV (reference sequence). V was pared by 3 bases and J by 3 bases, with 9 bases between.

The rearrangement links TRBV2 to TRBJ1-6; no firm D call. Per the germline V gene, CDR1 is SNHLY and CDR2 is FYNNEI. The V end lost 3 bases, the J end lost 9 bases, and 18 bases lay between the germline ends. The CDR3 length is 16 residues. The CDR3 spells CASSDDGPGIGSPLHF. The CDR3 DNA reads as TGTGCCAGCAGTGATGATGGTCCGGGGATAGGTTCACCCCTCCACTTT.

Only one count was recorded for this clone. The chain carries TRBV20-1 and TRBJ1-2; the match to TRBD1 covers 7 bases. V trimming: 0 bases; J trimming: 9 bases; junction bases outside the gene matches: 1. CDR1 is DFQATT and CDR2 is SNEGSKA in the germline V gene (reference sequence). This CDR3 is 11 amino acids long. The CDR3 DNA follows: TGCAGTGCTAGAGACAGGGGGAGCTACACCTTC. As protein: CSARDRGSYTF.

This chain uses TRBV29-1 with TRBJ2-3; D ambiguous. Germline V gene data show CDR1 as SQVTM and CDR2 as ANQGSEA. This CDR3 contains 10 residues. The V end lost 4 bases, the J end lost 6 bases, and 5 bases lay between the germline ends. The CDR3 bases are TGCAGCGTTGTAACTGATACGCAGTATTTT. Protein sequence: CSVVTDTQYF.

V is TRBV6-6 and J is TRBJ2-1; TRBD2 agrees at 10 bases. J gave up 6 bases and V 7 bases, and 9 bases lay outside the gene matches. The CDR3 runs 15 residues. Germline V CDR1 and CDR2: MNHNY, SVGAGI (reference sequence). CDR3 protein: CASIPPGLAFNEQFF. The CDR3 bases are TGTGCCAGCATCCCGCCGGGACTAGCGTTCAATGAGCAGTTCTTC.

This clone appeared a few times. The V call is TRBV28, the J call TRBJ2-7; 8 bases fit TRBD2. V gave up 6 bases and J gave up 3 bases; unmatched junction bases: 10. The CDR3 contains 15 residues. CDR1 and CDR2 (germline): MDHEN, SYDVKM. The CDR3 loop reads CASSTPGGVIYEQYF. Written as DNA, the CDR3 is TGTGCCAGCAGCACTCCGGGGGGGGTGATCTACGAGCAGTACTTC.

V gene TRBV7-9 combines with J gene TRBJ1-5; D is unresolved. The CDR3 consists of 14 residues. V was cut by 3 bases and J by 5 bases, with 11 bases left in between. Germline V gene sequence: CDR1 SEHNR, CDR2 FQNEAQ (reference sequence). The CDR3: CASSFGGSDQPQHF. The CDR3 DNA is TGTGCCAGCAGCTTTGGCGGCAGCGATCAGCCCCAGCATTTT.

The V call is TRBV7-6, the J call TRBJ2-7; 7 positions match TRBD1. Germline trimming cut 2 bases from V and 1 base from J; bases unmatched to any gene: 2. Germline V lookup: CDR1 SGHVS, CDR2 FNYEAQ. The length of the CDR3 is 14 residues. CDR3 residues: CASSLYRGSYEQYF. The CDR3 DNA sequence: TGTGCCAGCAGCTTATACAGGGGTTCCTACGAGCAGTACTTC.

This sequence joins TRBV27 and TRBJ1-5; D remains ambiguous. The germline CDR1 and CDR2 sequences are MNHEY and SMNVEV (reference sequence). Between the trimmed V and J ends, which lost 6 bases and 2 bases, there was a span of 8 bases. This CDR3 region has 13 residues. DNA of the CDR3: TGTGCCAGCAGGATTACGGGCAATCAGCCCCAGCATTTT. The encoded protein is CASRITGNQPQHF.

The chain recombines TRBV19 with TRBJ1-1, with D possibly TRBD1 on 5 matching bases. The CDR3 consists of 13 residues. With 5 bases removed from V and 5 bases from J, the gap between germline ends came to 12 bases. Germline V gene data show CDR1 as LNHDA and CDR2 as SQIVND (reference sequence). In DNA, the CDR3 is TGTGCCAGTAGTTCTCAGGGCGAAACTGAAGCTTTCTTT. Protein sequence: CASSSQGETEAFF.

This clone has a handful of counts. The V and J genes are TRBV6-6 and TRBJ2-7; TRBD2 is a possible D gene (6 bases). Germline assignment: CDR1 MNHNY and CDR2 SVGAGI (reference sequence). CDR3 length: 14 residues. Between the trimmed V and J ends, which lost 1 base and 5 bases, there was a span of 12 bases. The CDR3 DNA is TGTGCCAGCAGTTACTGGGGACGGAGGGACGAGCAGTACTTC. Its translation is CASSYWGRRDEQYF.

The chain joins TRBV7-2 to TRBJ2-3; TRBD2 matches 12 bases. CDR3 size: 16 residues. Germline CDR1 SGHTA, CDR2 FQGNSA. V shed 5 bases and J 4 bases; nucleotides not matched to a gene: 7. The DNA for the CDR3 is TGTGCCAGCAGCCTAACTAGCGGGGGGAGGCCAGATACGCAGTATTTT. Encoded protein: CASSLTSGGRPDTQYF.

The chain uses TRBV23-1 and TRBJ2-7; 7 bases fit TRBD1. TRBV23-1 is an ORF; its function is uncertain. The CDR3 length is 16 residues. V was clipped by 0 bases and J by 3 bases; unmatched bases: 8. CDR3 residues: CASSQSDRDNHYEQYF. The CDR3 nucleotides are TGCGCCAGCAGTCAATCCGACAGGGATAACCACTACGAGCAGTACTTC.

The chain combines TRBV14 with TRBJ2-1; a possible D gene is TRBD2 (6 bases). This CDR3 comprises 15 residues. CDR1 is SGHDN, CDR2 FVKESK, per germline. V gave up 0 bases and J gave up 6 bases, with 12 bases separating them. The CDR3 is CASSQEVAGGNEQFF. Here the CDR3 DNA reads TGTGCCAGCAGCCAAGAGGTAGCCGGGGGCAATGAGCAGTTCTTC.

The rearrangement uses TRBV7-2 and TRBJ2-7, with a tentative D call TRBD1 (5 bases). V was cut by 6 bases and J by 4 bases, with 10 bases left in between. The CDR3 length is 12 residues. The germline CDR1 and CDR2 sequences are SGHTA and FQGNSA. CDR3 in DNA: TGTGCCAGCAGGGACACAAGTTACGAGCAGTACTTC. It codes for CASRDTSYEQYF.

This clone has only a few counts. The V and J genes are TRBV5-6 and TRBJ1-2, with 7 bases identical to TRBD1. V was pared by 2 bases and J by 2 bases, with 9 bases of the junction left unmatched. Germline lookup yields CDR1 SGHDT and CDR2 YYEEEE. This CDR3 contains 16 residues. This CDR3 reads CASSLGLSGGNYGYTF. The CDR3 DNA is TGTGCCAGCAGCTTAGGCTTGTCAGGGGGAAACTATGGCTACACCTTC.

V is TRBV5-4 and J is TRBJ1-2; weak D call: TRBD1 (5 bases). The CDR3 is made up of 16 amino acids. Trimming removed 6 bases from V and 4 bases from J, with 22 bases in between. CDR1 SGHNT and CDR2 YYREEE come from the germline V gene (reference sequence). CDR3 sequence: CASTPPGGGSGYGYTF. The CDR3 region has the DNA TGTGCCAGCACCCCCCCGGGGGGGGGAAGTGGCTATGGCTACACCTTC.

V usage is TRBV9 and J usage is TRBJ2-7, with a weak D call TRBD2 (5 bases). This CDR3 comprises 15 residues. Trimming took 0 bases from V and 4 from J, leaving 14 bases between them. Germline lookup yields CDR1 SGDLS and CDR2 YYNGEE. The CDR3 here is CASSVAWSGDYEQYF. The CDR3 DNA reads TGTGCCAGCAGCGTAGCGTGGAGCGGAGATTACGAGCAGTACTTC.

The CDR3 sequence: CASSRGGTTGELFF. In DNA, the CDR3 is TGTGCCAGCAGTCGGGGGGGGACCACCGGGGAGCTGTTTTTT. The rearrangement uses TRBV2 and TRBJ2-2, with 8 positions matching TRBD2. The CDR3 runs to 14 residues. Trimming cost V 5 bases and J 4 bases; bases outside gene matches: 3. Germline CDR1 reads SNHLY; CDR2 reads FYNNEI. The variable domain in full, with the rest retrieved from reference TRBV2 and TRBJ2-2, is EPEVTQTPSHQVTQMGQEVILRCVPISNHLYFYWYRQILGQKVEFLVSFYNNEISEKSEIFDDQFSVERPDGSNFTLKIRSTKLEDSAMYFCASSRGGTTGELFFGEGSRLTVL.

This chain connects TRBV27 to TRBJ1-2, with a weak D call TRBD1 (5 bases). Trimming removed 2 bases from V and 6 bases from J, with 7 bases in between. This CDR3 has 12 amino acids. Germline CDR1 is MNHEY and CDR2 is SMNVEV (reference sequence). The CDR3 loop is CASSLRGNGYTF. CDR3 coding DNA: TGTGCCAGCAGTTTACGGGGGAATGGCTACACCTTC.

The chain couples TRBV2 to TRBJ2-7; perhaps TRBD1 as D (5 bases). Germline lookup yields CDR1 SNHLY and CDR2 FYNNEI. This CDR3 spans 13 amino acids. V lost 2 bases to trimming and J lost 3 bases, with 8 bases between them. CDR3 sequence (DNA): TGTGCCAGCAGTGAATACAGGCTCTACGAGCAGTACTTC. Residues: CASSEYRLYEQYF. Filled out from reference TRBV2 and TRBJ2-7, the complete variable domain reads EPEVTQTPSHQVTQMGQEVILRCVPISNHLYFYWYRQILGQKVEFLVSFYNNEISEKSEIFDDQFSVERPDGSNFTLKIRSTKLEDSAMYFCASSEYRLYEQYFGPGTRLTVT.